This T cell receptor (beta chain) was captured in a study of blood T cell repertoires in COVID-19 (TCRdb year 2020). Context from the whole study: Samples covering the acute and convalescent phases of COVID-19 were provided by collaborators in the United States, Italy and Spain. A de-identified subject ID, COVID-19 status, age in years and sex were almost always included in the sample metadata. HLA class I and class II types, where available, came from metadata supplied by the sample provider rather than from assay-based typing. The prospective study material was composed of cDNA or gDNA derived from T cells, B-cell-depleted T cells, or PBMCs. The samples were drawn from the first 160 participants of the ongoing ImmuneRACE study and from 950 to 1,500 subjects provided by 6 global collaborators. Deeply sampled blood TCRbeta repertoires from subjects exposed to, actively infected with, or recovered from COVID-19 were included in the dataset. A freely available public database, intended as a resource for researchers studying the immune response to SARS-CoV-2, is where the repertoires were released. Study-wide findings and limitations: Clinical and demographic metadata were provided uncurated, with the amount varying by source and participant.

Each collaborating institution followed its own protocols to collect whole blood in K2EDTA tubes. For TCRbeta analysis, collaborators shipped samples in one of three forms: frozen whole blood, isolated PBMCs, or DNA extracted from either of those sample types. The germline V gene yields MNHEY for CDR1 and SVGAGI for CDR2. Inclusive of the bounding cysteine and phenylalanine, the CDR3 is 15 residues long. Only the CDR3 region is kept as DNA, spanning 45 bases read in frame from base 1. Trimming takes 0 bases from V and 3 bases from J, and the germline ends sit 9 bases apart. The immunoSEQ Assay, a bias-controlled multiplex PCR, was used to amplify TCRbeta CDR3 regions from genomic DNA. As for the authors' bioinformatics: Nucleated cell counts per sample were estimated from amplification of reference gene primers within the assay. To quantify the absolute abundance of each unique TCRbeta CDR3 rearrangement, sequence reads were collapsed and filtered. For each sample, productive Simpson clonality was calculated by taking the square root of Simpson's diversity index across productive rearrangements. In TCRdb, the immuneACCESS table is reduced to in-frame sequences with V and J assigned. These tables do not hold every clone; where another copy was compared, an unresolved V gene accounts for under half, and the others remain unexplained. That table supplies the V and J calls and clone size; D and trimming were determined from the DNA. Here the sample has some 89,000 clones; 81% occur a single time. Around 4.5% of the sample is held by the ten biggest clonotypes.

With regard to this clone: Its antigen target is currently unknown. Base qualities were left out, and no much larger clone turns up one base away.

Sequenced sample: peripheral blood. Here the chain combines TRBV6-5 and TRBJ1-5; TRBD1 is possibly the D segment (6 matching bases). This TCR was sampled from a man in his 60s with acute or convalescent COVID-19. In nucleotides, the sequence is TGTGCCAGCAGTTACTCTACAGGGAACAATCAGCCCCAGCATTTT. This is translated as CASSYSTGNNQPQHF.